This TCR beta chain comes out of a study of cytomegalovirus exposure and HLA in healthy donors. CDR1 and CDR2 from the germline V gene are SGDLS and YYNGEE. V was cut by 0 bases and J by 4 bases, with 9 bases left in between. CDR3 length: 14 amino acids. This clone was seen just once. What it binds is not known. This PCR relied on a set of 60 Vbeta primers and 13 Jbeta primers. Repertoires were generated with immunoSEQ multiplex PCR, while TCRdb's copy carries only in-frame clones and drops some. Of roughly 100,000 clones listed, less than 80% are singletons. Whole-study findings and limits: Reported performance of the classifier showed diagnosis of cytomegalovirus status with high specificity and sensitivity.

This receptor was taken from a woman aged 40 to 50 in good health and CMV-seronegative. The rearrangement uses TRBV9 and TRBJ2-3; maybe TRBD2 (5 bases). The source material was PBMCs. This CDR3 is CASSVERESDTQYF. The DNA of the CDR3 is TGTGCCAGCAGCGTAGAGAGGGAATCAGATACGCAGTATTTT.